The present TCR beta chain was sequenced within a study of blood T cell repertoires in COVID-19. About the study: Acute and convalescent COVID-19 specimens originated in the United States, Italy and Spain. Sample material is recorded as cDNA or gDNA derived from T cells, B-cell-depleted T cells, or PBMCs.

Trimming took off 5 bases at V and 6 bases at J, with 11 bases between the two ends. Germline CDR1 reads MDHEN; CDR2 reads SYDVKM. This CDR3 comprises 14 residues. Enrolment of Seattle patients took place during active infection, and they were followed longitudinally. The authors' processing: Estimation of nucleated cell counts relied on the amplification of reference gene primers. Clones were read by immunoSEQ multiplex PCR, and TCRdb kept only the in-frame ones, dropping some. V, J and clone size derive from that table, while D and trimming were established from the DNA sequence. The repertoire consists of 200,000 to 250,000 clones, with around 90% occurring once and the leading ten covering approximately 2.4%.

The TCR was taken from a man aged 25 to 40 with COVID-19, enrolled during active disease. The rearrangement links TRBV28 to TRBJ1-6; D gene uncertain. The sample was peripheral blood. The CDR3 bases are TGTGCCAGCAGTAGTGTGGAGGGTAATTCACCCCTCCACTTT. Its translation: CASSSVEGNSPLHF.